This is a list of T cell receptor beta chains from one sample in a study of radiotherapy plus CTLA-4 blockade in lung cancer. The data were produced by immunoSEQ multiplex PCR, yet TCRdb's version contains in-frame clones alone and is incomplete. The sample includes 70,000 to 100,000 clones, approximately 84% of them seen just once. The sequenced sample was peripheral blood, obtained from a patient treated with radiotherapy plus ipilimumab. The receptor source for this set is a human donor with non-small cell lung cancer who had a partial response to radiotherapy plus ipilimumab. The CDR3 runs from the conserved cysteine through the conserved F or W. A D gene is named only where the DNA matches it firmly. Expanded clones are given a class, and other clones once, few, many or no size at all.

v_gene	d_gene	abundance	j_gene	CDR3nt	CDR3aa
TRBV10-2	NA	NA	TRBJ2-7	TGCGCCAGCAGGGCGACTCAAAAACTTACCTACGAGCAGTACTTC	CASRATQKLTYEQYF
TRBV5-1	NA	NA	TRBJ2-5	TGCGCCAGCAGCTTGGCCTCAGGGTCAGAGACCCAGTACTTC	CASSLASGSETQYF
TRBV10-3	NA	NA	TRBJ1-2	TGTGCCATCAGTGAGTCGACAGGATGGTATGGCTACACCTTC	CAISESTGWYGYTF
TRBV5-4	TRBD1	NA	TRBJ2-7	TGTGCCAGCAGCTTGTCTGGACAGGGAATATCCTACGAGCAGTACTTC	CASSLSGQGISYEQYF
TRBV7-2	TRBD1	NA	TRBJ1-4	TGTGCCAGCAGCTTAGTGGGCCAGGGGGCCGGGGAAAAACTGTTTTTT	CASSLVGQGAGEKLFF
TRBV6-5	NA	NA	TRBJ2-1	TGTGCCAGCAGGAGGCCTTCGTACAATGAGCAGTTCTTC	CASRRPSYNEQFF
TRBV28	TRBD1	NA	TRBJ2-1	TGTGCCAGCAGTCCCCCGGGACAGGGTAGTAATGAGCAGTTCTTC	CASSPPGQGSNEQFF
TRBV11-3	NA	NA	TRBJ2-2	TGTGCCAGCAGCTTACCTAGCTTAACCGGGGAGCTGTTTTTT	CASSLPSLTGELFF
TRBV6-9	NA	NA	TRBJ1-5	TGTGCCAGCAGTTATTGCAACCGGGGCAATCAGCCCCAGCATTTT	CASSYCNRGNQPQHF
TRBV27	NA	NA	TRBJ1-5	TGTGCCAGCAGTCCCCGGGATAGCAATCAGCCCCAGCATTTT	CASSPRDSNQPQHF
TRBV4-2	TRBD1	NA	TRBJ2-3	TGTGCCAGCACCCCAGGGACAGGGTTAACAGATACGCAGTATTTT	CASTPGTGLTDTQYF
TRBV7-6	TRBD2	NA	TRBJ2-5	TGTGCCAGCAGCTACAGCGGGAGTGCCCCAGAGACCCAGTACTTC	CASSYSGSAPETQYF
TRBV10-3	TRBD1	few	TRBJ2-7	TGTGCCATCAGTGGCGGGACAGGGGAGTACGAGCAGTACTTC	CAISGGTGEYEQYF
TRBV15	NA	NA	TRBJ2-7	TGTGCCACCAGCAGAGAAACAGGTTACTCCTACGAGCAGTACTTC	CATSRETGYSYEQYF
TRBV11-2	NA	NA	TRBJ1-5	TGTGCCAGCAGCGCGGACAGCAGCAATCAGCCCCAGCATTTT	CASSADSSNQPQHF
TRBV7-8	TRBD2	NA	TRBJ2-7	TGTGCCAGCAGCTTAGGGTTTCCGGGAGGGCCCTCTTACGAGCAGTACTTC	CASSLGFPGGPSYEQYF
TRBV2	NA	NA	TRBJ2-5	TGTGCCAGCAGAAGCCACCGGTCCGAATACAGAGCCAGCCAAGAGACCCAGTACTTC	CASRSHRSEYRASQETQYF
TRBV28	NA	NA	TRBJ1-2	TGTGCCACCCTCATCGGGGGGCTCACCAACTATGGCTACACCTTC	CATLIGGLTNYGYTF
TRBV11-2	NA	NA	TRBJ2-3	TGTGCCAGCAGCCGACAGTTTGCCACAGATACGCAGTATTTT	CASSRQFATDTQYF
TRBV5-1	NA	NA	TRBJ1-1	TGCGCCAGCAGCGCCGCTGGCATGAACACTGAAGCTTTCTTT	CASSAAGMNTEAFF
TRBV5-1	TRBD2	NA	TRBJ2-1	TGCGCCAGCAGCTTTGGGCTCACTAGCGGGGATTACAATGAGCAGTTCTTC	CASSFGLTSGDYNEQFF
TRBV7-3	NA	NA	TRBJ2-5	TGTGCCAGCAGCTTAATAGTAGGGGTAGAGACCCAGTACTTC	CASSLIVGVETQYF
TRBV10-3	TRBD2	NA	TRBJ2-7	TGTGCCATCAAGGGTTTAGCGGGAGTTAGTGAGCAGTACTTC	CAIKGLAGVSEQYF
TRBV29-1	TRBD1	NA	TRBJ2-3	TGCAGCGTGGGACAGGGCAAAAGCACAGATACGCAGTATTTT	CSVGQGKSTDTQYF
TRBV5-4	TRBD1	NA	TRBJ2-5	TGTGCCAGCAGCCCGGGACAGCGGAAGACCCAGTACTTC	CASSPGQRKTQYF
TRBV9	TRBD2	NA	TRBJ2-1	TGTGCCAGCACCGCCCGGCGGGAGGCCGTACGTCTGTTCTTC	CASTARREAVRLFF
TRBV11-3	NA	NA	TRBJ1-3	TGTGCCAGCAGCTTAGCCTCAGGGTCCGGAAACACCATATATTTT	CASSLASGSGNTIYF
TRBV28	TRBD1	few	TRBJ1-3	TGTGCCAGCAGCTTACCGGGGACAGGCGGAAACACCATATATTTT	CASSLPGTGGNTIYF
TRBV28	NA	once	TRBJ2-2	TGTGCCAGCAGTTCCTACCGCGGGCCCGCGAACACCGGGGAGCTGTTTTTT	CASSSYRGPANTGELFF
TRBV6-5	TRBD1	NA	TRBJ1-5	TGTGCCAGCAGTGAACCAGGGGGCGAACTGCCCCAGCATTTT	CASSEPGGELPQHF
TRBV12-5	NA	NA	TRBJ2-1	TGTGCTAGTGGTTTCGGAGCGGAAAGCTACAATGAGCAGTTCTTC	CASGFGAESYNEQFF
TRBV5-1	TRBD2	once	TRBJ2-5	TGCGCCAGCCGACTAGCGGGAGCCCAAGAGACCCAGTACTTC	CASRLAGAQETQYF
TRBV6-5	NA	once	TRBJ1-1	TGTGCCAGCAGATTAGGGAGTGAAGCTTTCTTT	CASRLGSEAFF
TRBV7-8	NA	NA	TRBJ1-2	TGTGCCAGCAGCTCCCCCAGGGACTATGGCTACACCTTC	CASSSPRDYGYTF
TRBV6-5	NA	NA	TRBJ1-3	TGTGCCAGCTCCCGACATCTGAGCTCTGGAAACACCATATATTTT	CASSRHLSSGNTIYF
TRBV28	TRBD1	few	TRBJ1-2	TGTGCCAGCATTCCAGGGACAGGGCGGCGGGGCTACACCTTC	CASIPGTGRRGYTF
TRBV18	NA	NA	TRBJ1-2	TGTGCCAGCTCGCACAAGACAGGTCATGGCTATGGCTACACCTTC	CASSHKTGHGYGYTF
TRBV19	TRBD2	NA	TRBJ2-1	TGTGCCAGTAGTTTACTAGCGGTAACCTACAATGAGCAGTTCTTC	CASSLLAVTYNEQFF
TRBV7-3	TRBD2	NA	TRBJ2-1	TGTGCCAGCAGCTTAATACCTAGCGGGAGGGCCGGTGAGAATGAGCAGTTCTTC	CASSLIPSGRAGENEQFF
TRBV7-8	TRBD2	NA	TRBJ2-3	TGTGCCAGCAGCTTAGGAGTCCGGGCGGGAGGGAGAGATACGCAGTATTTT	CASSLGVRAGGRDTQYF
TRBV30	NA	NA	TRBJ1-1	TGTGCCTGGAGTGTAATAAAAGCTTTCTTT	CAWSVIKAFF
TRBV7-9	NA	NA	TRBJ2-1	NA	CASSLVGTGSWFF